The rows below give T cell receptor beta chains drawn from one sample of a study of cytomegalovirus exposure and HLA in healthy donors. Profiled with immunoSEQ multiplex PCR; TCRdb holds only in-frame clones, not every one. The sample carries around 99,000 clones, 82% recorded once. The sample comprised PBMCs. The receptors originated from a young man in good health and CMV-seropositive. Both conserved end residues are part of each CDR3. Fields, in order: D gene, clone size, J gene, V gene, CDR3 DNA, CDR3 protein. D genes are given only for firm matches. Clone size, where shown, is once, few, many, or a class for clones that have expanded.

D gene: TRBD2; clone size: NA; J gene: TRBJ2-7; V gene: TRBV6-5; CDR3 DNA: TGTGCCAGCAGAAAAGAATCCGGGACTAGAAGCGAGCAGTACTTC; CDR3 protein: CASRKESGTRSEQYF
D gene: TRBD1; clone size: NA; J gene: TRBJ2-5; V gene: TRBV9; CDR3 DNA: TGTGCCAGCAGCCGACAGGGAAGTGGGACCCAGTACTTC; CDR3 protein: CASSRQGSGTQYF
D gene: TRBD2; clone size: NA; J gene: TRBJ2-5; V gene: TRBV5-1; CDR3 DNA: TGCGCCAGCAGCTGGCTGCGGGGGGGCCAAGAGACCCAGTACTTC; CDR3 protein: CASSWLRGGQETQYF
D gene: NA; clone size: NA; J gene: TRBJ1-2; V gene: TRBV9; CDR3 DNA: TGTGCCAGCAGCTCTCAGAGGGATGGCTACACCTTC; CDR3 protein: CASSSQRDGYTF
D gene: NA; clone size: medium-sized; J gene: TRBJ1-1; V gene: TRBV4-1; CDR3 DNA: TGCGCCAGCAGCCAAGGAGTATCAGGAGGCCTAAGAGCTTTCTTT; CDR3 protein: CASSQGVSGGLRAFF
D gene: TRBD1; clone size: NA; J gene: TRBJ1-2; V gene: TRBV15; CDR3 DNA: TGTGCCACCTCTTGGGACAGGGTTGGCTACACCTTC; CDR3 protein: CATSWDRVGYTF
D gene: TRBD2; clone size: NA; J gene: TRBJ2-7; V gene: TRBV7-9; CDR3 DNA: TGTTCCAGCAGCTTAGCGGGCAGGGTGGTCCGCGAGCAGTACTTC; CDR3 protein: CSSSLAGRVVREQYF
D gene: TRBD1; clone size: NA; J gene: TRBJ1-2; V gene: TRBV7-9; CDR3 DNA: TGTGCCAGCACCCCGGGGACAGGGGTCTATGGCTACACCTTC; CDR3 protein: CASTPGTGVYGYTF
D gene: NA; clone size: once; J gene: TRBJ2-1; V gene: TRBV10-1; CDR3 DNA: TGCGCCAGCAGTGCGAGGACAGCTCCTTGGGAGCAGTTCTTC; CDR3 protein: CASSARTAPWEQFF
D gene: NA; clone size: once; J gene: TRBJ2-7; V gene: TRBV10-3; CDR3 DNA: TGTGCCATCAGTGAGTCCGGGTTCAACGAGCAGTACTTC; CDR3 protein: CAISESGFNEQYF
D gene: NA; clone size: NA; J gene: TRBJ2-3; V gene: TRBV19; CDR3 DNA: TGTGCCAGTAACCAAAAGACGGGGGGCACAGATACGCAGTATTTT; CDR3 protein: CASNQKTGGTDTQYF
D gene: NA; clone size: NA; J gene: TRBJ2-5; V gene: TRBV4-2; CDR3 DNA: TGTGCCAGCAGCCAAGGGGGGCTGGCAGAGACCCAGTACTTC; CDR3 protein: CASSQGGLAETQYF
D gene: NA; clone size: NA; J gene: TRBJ2-3; V gene: TRBV5-1; CDR3 DNA: TGCGCCAGCAGCTTGCGGGGAGGATACACAGATACGCAGTATTTT; CDR3 protein: CASSLRGGYTDTQYF
D gene: TRBD2; clone size: NA; J gene: TRBJ2-1; V gene: TRBV30; CDR3 DNA: TGTGCCTGGAGTGCGGACCGGACTAGCGGGGGGTTGAATGAGCAGTTCTTC; CDR3 protein: CAWSADRTSGGLNEQFF
D gene: NA; clone size: NA; J gene: TRBJ2-7; V gene: TRBV2; CDR3 DNA: TGTGCCAGCGGCGAGGGGGTTTCCGGCGGCGAGCAGTACTTC; CDR3 protein: CASGEGVSGGEQYF
D gene: TRBD1; clone size: NA; J gene: TRBJ2-7; V gene: TRBV27; CDR3 DNA: TGTGCCAGCAGTTTATCGACAGGGGGCCCCTACGAGCAGTACTTC; CDR3 protein: CASSLSTGGPYEQYF
D gene: TRBD1; clone size: NA; J gene: TRBJ2-7; V gene: TRBV7-2; CDR3 DNA: TGTGCCAGCAGCTACGACAGGGTAGGGTACGAGCAGTACTTC; CDR3 protein: CASSYDRVGYEQYF
D gene: NA; clone size: few; J gene: TRBJ1-3; V gene: TRBV7-9; CDR3 DNA: TGTGCCAGCAGCTTAGGGACAGTTGGAAACACCATATATTTT; CDR3 protein: CASSLGTVGNTIYF
D gene: TRBD1; clone size: once; J gene: TRBJ1-4; V gene: TRBV9; CDR3 DNA: TGTGCCAGCAGCGTAGAGCCACAGGGGAATGAAAAACTGTTTTTT; CDR3 protein: CASSVEPQGNEKLFF